The sample holds many counts of the clone carrying this T cell receptor beta chain. Its antigen is currently unknown. Unique molecular identifiers tagged individual cDNA molecules. TCRdb recomputed calls from the 5' RACE reads with MiXCR, one row per CDR3 protein. The sample shows 65,000 to 95,000 distinct CDR3 sequences, 4.5% to 6% of them seen only once. These data are taken from a study of early T cells in non-severe SARS-CoV-2 infection. Findings and caveats of the study: Database matching using VDJdb favored anti-spike CD8 responses, with private and CD4 specificities left missing.

The germline gives CDR1 SEHNR, CDR2 FQNEAQ (reference sequence). The ends were cut back, 7 bases at V and 0 bases at J, with 13 bases in the middle. The CDR3 runs 14 residues. The chain employs TRBV7-9 and TRBJ2-7; D possibly corresponds to TRBD2 (6 bases). Source: whole blood, taken at baseline. The receptor comes from an adult who was a healthcare worker with PCR-confirmed SARS-CoV-2 infection or an uninfected control (not recorded which). For the CDR3, the DNA is TGTGCCAGCATCATGGAGGGCGGCTCCTACGAGCAGTACTTC. Translated, it gives CASIMEGGSYEQYF.